These T cell receptor beta chains were read from a single sample in a study of T cell responses to AZD1222 COVID-19 vaccine. Repertoires were generated with immunoSEQ multiplex PCR, while TCRdb's copy carries only in-frame clones and drops some. The table records more than 150,000 clones, 90% to 95% of them present only once. This material consisted of peripheral blood, taken 28 days after the second AZD1222 dose. The receptors come from an adult who received the AZD1222 COVID-19 vaccine. The conserved cysteine and the conserved F or W are not part of the CDR3 here. The order of the fields is CDR3 protein, V gene, D gene, clone size, J gene. D genes are given only for firm matches. Clone size is shown for a subset of rows, as once, few, many or a class of expanded clone.

cdr3_aa: ASSHSSVGAGNTEAF; v_call: TRBV3-1/TRBV3-2; d_call: -; clone_size: -; j_call: TRBJ1-1
cdr3_aa: ASSLLGLRNSPLH; v_call: TRBV28; d_call: -; clone_size: -; j_call: TRBJ1-6
cdr3_aa: ASSIANQPQH; v_call: TRBV19; d_call: -; clone_size: -; j_call: TRBJ1-5
cdr3_aa: ASSLYASMGEKLF; v_call: TRBV13; d_call: -; clone_size: -; j_call: TRBJ1-4
cdr3_aa: SASKPGISYEQY; v_call: TRBV20-1; d_call: -; clone_size: -; j_call: TRBJ2-7
cdr3_aa: ATSDLSPGQQETQY; v_call: TRBV24-1; d_call: TRBD1; clone_size: -; j_call: TRBJ2-5
cdr3_aa: ASSDTLSVHYEQY; v_call: TRBV10-2; d_call: -; clone_size: -; j_call: TRBJ2-7
cdr3_aa: ASSLEPGRGYT; v_call: TRBV27; d_call: -; clone_size: -; j_call: TRBJ1-2
cdr3_aa: ASSYGGGNYGYT; v_call: TRBV11-3; d_call: -; clone_size: few; j_call: TRBJ1-2
cdr3_aa: ASSQVRHTEAF; v_call: TRBV3-1/TRBV3-2; d_call: -; clone_size: -; j_call: TRBJ1-1
cdr3_aa: ASSLAGPYGYT; v_call: TRBV7-9; d_call: -; clone_size: -; j_call: TRBJ1-2
cdr3_aa: ASSSRGSNQPQH; v_call: TRBV6-5; d_call: -; clone_size: -; j_call: TRBJ1-5
cdr3_aa: ASSLGPNNEQF; v_call: TRBV5-1; d_call: -; clone_size: -; j_call: TRBJ2-1
cdr3_aa: ASSIRQGNTEAF; v_call: TRBV11-2; d_call: TRBD1; clone_size: -; j_call: TRBJ1-1
cdr3_aa: ASSPPRPPEMETNEQF; v_call: TRBV7-9; d_call: -; clone_size: -; j_call: TRBJ2-1
cdr3_aa: ASSQGLLSGNTIY; v_call: TRBV2; d_call: -; clone_size: -; j_call: TRBJ1-3
cdr3_aa: ASSIMGSNSRAF; v_call: TRBV19; d_call: -; clone_size: -; j_call: TRBJ1-1
cdr3_aa: ASSDSHRGPGA; v_call: TRBV25-1; d_call: TRBD1; clone_size: -; j_call: TRBJ1-2
cdr3_aa: ASTDFSFRAF; v_call: TRBV28; d_call: -; clone_size: -; j_call: TRBJ1-1
cdr3_aa: ASSTDTGNTIY; v_call: TRBV6-5; d_call: -; clone_size: -; j_call: TRBJ1-3
cdr3_aa: ASSERGHSNYEQY; v_call: TRBV2; d_call: -; clone_size: -; j_call: TRBJ2-7
cdr3_aa: ASSPQPGQRTDTQY; v_call: TRBV9; d_call: -; clone_size: -; j_call: TRBJ2-3
cdr3_aa: ATSTRDRAASGTGELF; v_call: TRBV15; d_call: TRBD1; clone_size: -; j_call: TRBJ2-2
cdr3_aa: ASSYSSVKSYNEQF; v_call: TRBV6-5; d_call: -; clone_size: -; j_call: TRBJ2-1
cdr3_aa: ASRRQGISNQPQH; v_call: TRBV6-5; d_call: TRBD1; clone_size: once; j_call: TRBJ1-5
cdr3_aa: ASSRGRFNSPLH; v_call: TRBV28; d_call: -; clone_size: -; j_call: TRBJ1-6
cdr3_aa: ASSLYTGGQPQH; v_call: TRBV28; d_call: TRBD1; clone_size: -; j_call: TRBJ1-5
cdr3_aa: ASSNRAYGYT; v_call: TRBV19; d_call: -; clone_size: -; j_call: TRBJ1-2
cdr3_aa: ASSLDGGQSNQPQH; v_call: TRBV5-1; d_call: -; clone_size: few; j_call: TRBJ1-5
cdr3_aa: ASSRQGVSYEQY; v_call: TRBV19; d_call: TRBD1; clone_size: -; j_call: TRBJ2-7
cdr3_aa: ASSLESEGGGLNEKLF; v_call: TRBV13; d_call: -; clone_size: -; j_call: TRBJ1-4
cdr3_aa: ASSLSFGGPEAF; v_call: TRBV5-4; d_call: -; clone_size: -; j_call: TRBJ1-1
cdr3_aa: ASSLTSGTRETQY; v_call: TRBV7-9; d_call: TRBD2; clone_size: -; j_call: TRBJ2-5
cdr3_aa: ASLQGTEAF; v_call: TRBV28; d_call: -; clone_size: -; j_call: TRBJ1-1
cdr3_aa: ASGMTGSNSPLH; v_call: TRBV6-5; d_call: TRBD1; clone_size: -; j_call: TRBJ1-6
cdr3_aa: ASSPDTYEQY; v_call: TRBV18; d_call: -; clone_size: -; j_call: TRBJ2-7
cdr3_aa: ASSLGLAGVDTQY; v_call: TRBV5-1; d_call: TRBD2; clone_size: -; j_call: TRBJ2-3
cdr3_aa: ASSKGQGAYNQPQH; v_call: TRBV21-1; d_call: -; clone_size: -; j_call: TRBJ1-5
cdr3_aa: ASSYGGKDQPQH; v_call: TRBV6-6; d_call: -; clone_size: -; j_call: TRBJ1-5
cdr3_aa: ASSIIPRQGYYGYT; v_call: TRBV19; d_call: TRBD1; clone_size: once; j_call: TRBJ1-2
cdr3_aa: ASSAARSSYEQY; v_call: TRBV2; d_call: -; clone_size: -; j_call: TRBJ2-7
cdr3_aa: ASSNRGRSYNEQF; v_call: TRBV14; d_call: TRBD1; clone_size: -; j_call: TRBJ2-1
cdr3_aa: ATHRAYEQY; v_call: TRBV6-5; d_call: -; clone_size: -; j_call: TRBJ2-7
cdr3_aa: ASSTGRNYGYT; v_call: TRBV5-1; d_call: -; clone_size: -; j_call: TRBJ1-2
cdr3_aa: ASSLAPGDTQY; v_call: TRBV11-1; d_call: -; clone_size: -; j_call: TRBJ2-3
cdr3_aa: ASSLAAGLRNEQF; v_call: TRBV7-9; d_call: -; clone_size: -; j_call: TRBJ2-1
cdr3_aa: ASSPLGRGRRKDEKLF; v_call: TRBV28; d_call: TRBD1; clone_size: -; j_call: TRBJ1-4
cdr3_aa: ASRSGSRDEQY; v_call: TRBV27; d_call: -; clone_size: -; j_call: TRBJ2-7
cdr3_aa: ASSQGLNRGMNTEAF; v_call: TRBV14; d_call: TRBD1; clone_size: -; j_call: TRBJ1-1
cdr3_aa: ASSKDTIY; v_call: TRBV25-1; d_call: -; clone_size: few; j_call: TRBJ1-3
cdr3_aa: ASSPRLGSEKLF; v_call: TRBV7-9; d_call: -; clone_size: -; j_call: TRBJ1-4
cdr3_aa: ASSQYNEQF; v_call: TRBV11-2; d_call: -; clone_size: -; j_call: TRBJ2-1
cdr3_aa: ASSPVGFTGELF; v_call: TRBV9; d_call: -; clone_size: -; j_call: TRBJ2-2
cdr3_aa: ASSPSDKLFYGYT; v_call: TRBV6-2/TRBV6-3; d_call: -; clone_size: -; j_call: TRBJ1-2
cdr3_aa: ASSAGQGVHEQF; v_call: TRBV2; d_call: -; clone_size: -; j_call: TRBJ2-1